This record covers a single T cell receptor (beta chain). What it binds is unknown. Sequenced by immunoSEQ multiplex PCR; TCRdb stores in-frame clones only, minus some. This table holds about 2.3 million clones, 85% to 95% found once. This sample is part of a study of shared clonotypes between healthy human individuals. Findings and caveats of the study: In a few donors, about 5% of naive CD4 clonotypes appeared in common.

Trimming cost V 7 bases and J 5 bases; bases outside gene matches: 9. The length of the CDR3 is 15 residues. Germline CDR1 and CDR2: MNHEY and SMNVEV (reference sequence). The chain is built from TRBV27 and TRBJ2-1; 9 bases line up with TRBD2. The clonotype was recovered from a man aged 18 to 35 in good health. Some clones in this sample may be carry-over from other donors' samples. Sequencing was carried out using naive CD4+ T cells from PBMCs. Subset meaning: CD45RA+ positively selected. CDR3 DNA sequence: TGTGCCAGCAAACTAAGACTAGCGGAGGACAATGAGCAGTTCTTC. Translation gives CASKLRLAEDNEQFF.